These 4 T cell receptor beta chains were all obtained from the same sample, sequenced in a study of blood T cell repertoires in COVID-19. Clones were read by immunoSEQ multiplex PCR, and TCRdb kept only the in-frame ones, dropping some. The top ten clones hold under 4% of a sample with 470,000 or so clones, 80% to 90% of them seen once. Sequenced material: peripheral blood. The origin of the receptors is a human donor in a cohort sampled during active COVID-19.

The rearrangement uses TRBV18 and TRBJ1-1; D might be TRBD1 (6 bases). This CDR3 region has 14 residues. V gave up 2 bases and J gave up 2 bases, with 9 bases separating them. Germline V gene lookup returns CDR1 KGHSH and CDR2 LQKENI. CDR3 amino acids: CASSPSTGNTEAFF. The CDR3 bases are TGTGCCAGCTCACCATCGACAGGAAACACTGAAGCTTTCTTT.

The J gene is TRBJ2-1, the V gene TRBV19; a weak D match, TRBD2 (7 bases). CDR3 size: 14 residues. With 7 bases removed from V and 5 bases from J, the gap between germline ends came to 15 bases. Germline CDR1 is LNHDA and CDR2 is SQIVND (reference sequence). The CDR3 is CASTRRGANNEQFF. CDR3 sequence (DNA): TGTGCCAGTACCCGACGGGGGGCCAACAATGAGCAGTTCTTC.

The chain uses TRBV6-5 and TRBJ1-1; D perhaps matches TRBD1 (6 bases). V lost 6 bases and J lost 1, with 15 bases in between. The CDR3 length is 15 residues. Germline lookup yields CDR1 MNHEY and CDR2 SVGAGI. The CDR3 reads CASRQVTGKNTEAFF. In DNA form, the CDR3 reads TGTGCCAGCAGACAAGTAACAGGGAAGAACACTGAAGCTTTCTTT.

This chain links TRBV7-2 with TRBJ2-1, with D possibly being TRBD1 (6 bases). Germline V gene lookup returns CDR1 SGHTA and CDR2 FQGNSA. The CDR3 extends over 16 amino acids. With 1 base removed from V and 4 bases from J, the gap between germline ends came to 14 bases. The DNA for the CDR3 is TGTGCCAGCAGCTTAGTCGGGACACCCCTTTACAATGAGCAGTTCTTC. It codes for CASSLVGTPLYNEQFF.